This entry describes one T cell receptor (beta chain). Its antigen is still unknown. The data originate from a study of shared clonotypes between healthy human individuals. The overall study: CD8 memory received one plate per donor, CD8 naive two, CD4 memory three and CD4 naive three. General study results and limits: Clonotypes shared by all four sorted-subset donors had higher generation probabilities than non-shared clonotypes.

Libraries were prepared by immunoSEQ multiplex PCR; TCRdb keeps only in-frame clonotypes and omits some of them. The sample gives roughly 1,100,000 clones, 65% to 75% of which show up once; roughly 1.5% is in the top ten. CDR3 length: 15 amino acids. CDR1 and CDR2 from the germline V gene are SNHLY and FYNNEI. V gave up 5 bases and J gave up 2 bases; unmatched junction bases: 1. Every contributor of samples was a Caucasian grown-up residing in Nashville, Tennessee. Sequencing used memory CD4+ T cells sorted from blood. As for subset: CD45RA-negative fraction. This TCR derives from a man between 18 and 29 years old in good health. This chain links TRBV2 with TRBJ2-2; TRBD2 matches 11 bases. The CDR3: CASSRLAGNTGELFF. DNA of the CDR3: TGTGCCAGCAGTAGACTAGCGGGAAACACCGGGGAGCTGTTTTTT. The whole variable domain, remainder taken from reference TRBV2 and TRBJ2-2, is EPEVTQTPSHQVTQMGQEVILRCVPISNHLYFYWYRQILGQKVEFLVSFYNNEISEKSEIFDDQFSVERPDGSNFTLKIRSTKLEDSAMYFCASSRLAGNTGELFFGEGSRLTVL.